This passage covers 24 T cell receptor beta chains from one sample sequenced in a study. MiXCR was run by TCRdb on the RT-PCR reads, yielding one entry per CDR3 protein. Of approximately 720,000 distinct CDR3 sequences in the sample, over 12% were seen once. The sequencing sample was made of memory CD4+ T cells from blood. These receptors came from a female donor in good health, serving as a healthy control.

The chain joins TRBV9 to TRBJ2-7; 16 bases map to TRBD2. The CDR3 runs 14 residues. V lost 4 bases, J lost 9 bases, and 4 bases stayed unmatched. Germline CDR1 is SGDLS and CDR2 is YYNGEE. CDR3 bases: TGTGCCAGCAGCACCGGGACTAGCGGGAGGGCGCAGTACTTC. Translation gives CASSTGTSGRAQYF.

This clonotype was found many times. J is TRBJ2-3 and V is TRBV20-1; D perhaps matches TRBD2 (6 bases). With 5 bases removed from V and 6 bases from J, the gap between germline ends came to 15 bases. Germline CDR1 is DFQATT and CDR2 is SNEGSKA (reference sequence). The CDR3 spans 13 residues. The CDR3 here is CSAPRTGGDTQYF. The CDR3 region has the DNA TGCAGTGCTCCCCGGACTGGGGGGGATACGCAGTATTTT.

This clonotype was detected only a few times. This chain uses TRBV7-2 with TRBJ1-3; D is uncertain. Deletions cut 0 bases from V and 1 base from J, with 10 bases between. This CDR3 has 16 residues. The germline gives CDR1 SGHTA, CDR2 FQGNSA. This CDR3 is CASSLAGSWSGNTIYF. In nucleotides, the CDR3 is TGTGCCAGCAGCTTAGCGGGCAGTTGGTCTGGAAACACCATATATTTT.

This clonotype turned up a few times. This chain uses TRBV5-1 with TRBJ1-6; no clear D. The CDR3 totals 15 residues. V dropped 3 bases and J dropped 9 bases, with 16 bases sitting between them. CDR1 SGHRS and CDR2 YFSETQ come from the germline V gene. The CDR3 nucleotides are TGCGCCAGCAGCTCGGGCGGGATATTGAGTTCACCCCTCCACTTT. Its protein product is CASSSGGILSSPLHF.

This clonotype was picked up many times. This CDR3 is CASSRRNTEAFF. The DNA for the CDR3 is TGCGCCAGCAGCCGCAGGAACACTGAAGCTTTCTTT. The rearrangement joins TRBV4-3 to TRBJ1-1; D uncertain. V was cut by 4 bases and J by 1 base, with 4 bases left in between. Germline CDR1 is LGHNA and CDR2 is YSLEER. The CDR3 is 12 residues long.

This clonotype was counted many times. The V gene is TRBV5-1, the J gene TRBJ2-5; 7 bases agree with TRBD2. The junction had 10 bases not matched to a gene; V was cut back by 1 base and J by 7 bases. The CDR3 is 15 amino acids. In germline, CDR1 is SGHRS, CDR2 YFSETQ. The CDR3 protein is CASSLSPATSRTQYF. CDR3 DNA: TGCGCCAGCAGCTTGAGTCCCGCGACTAGCCGGACCCAGTACTTC.

This clonotype has a handful of counts. This rearrangement joins TRBV5-6 to TRBJ1-5; TRBD1 matches 8 bases. CDR3 length: 13 residues. Germline CDR1 SGHDT, CDR2 YYEEEE. J was trimmed by 10 bases and V by 4 bases; bases with no gene match: 7. Here the CDR3 reads CASSTDRGEPQHF. For the CDR3, the DNA is TGTGCCAGCAGCACCGACAGGGGAGAACCCCAGCATTTT.

This clonotype was seen just once. Germline and junction disagree at one end, which may indicate a read error. This chain connects TRBV20-1 to TRBJ2-5, with D perhaps given as TRBD1 or TRBD2 (5 bases each). Germline-derived CDR1 and CDR2 are DFQATT and SNEGSKA (reference sequence). CDR3 length equals 8 residues. CDR3 sequence (DNA): TGCAGTGCTAGAGATGGGGGTTTC. It codes for CSARDGGF.

J is TRBJ2-1 and V is TRBV6-5; D not resolved. CDR1 and CDR2 (germline): MNHEY, SVGAGI. Trimming took 2 bases from V and 5 from J, leaving 10 bases between them. The length of the CDR3 is 14 residues. The CDR3 is CASSYPTGNNEQFF. CDR3 DNA sequence: TGTGCCAGCAGTTACCCGACTGGTAACAATGAGCAGTTCTTC.

The chain recombines TRBV28 with TRBJ2-3; no firm D call. The CDR3 covers 15 residues. Trimming stripped 2 bases from V and 1 base from J, with 10 bases between. Per the germline V gene, CDR1 is MDHEN and CDR2 is SYDVKM. CDR3 protein: CASSLGLVGTDTQYF. CDR3 nucleotides: TGTGCCAGCAGTTTAGGGCTAGTAGGCACAGATACGCAGTATTTT.

In its sample, this clonotype was seen many times. V is TRBV20-1 and J is TRBJ2-3; D is uncertain. The germline V gene encodes CDR1 DFQATT and CDR2 SNEGSKA (reference sequence). Trimming shortened V by 0 bases and J by 3 bases, and 10 bases separated the two germline ends. The CDR3 has 14 residues. The CDR3 DNA follows: TGCAGTGCTAGAGATCAAGGGAAGACAGATACGCAGTATTTT. It is translated as CSARDQGKTDTQYF.

The CDR3 coding sequence is TGTGCCAGAAGTCCCCAAACCCCAACTGAAGCTTTCTTT. Translated: CARSPQTPTEAFF. The chain links TRBV12-3 or TRBV12-4 to TRBJ1-1; D is uncertain. CDR3 length equals 13 residues. Trimming cost V 9 bases and J 5 bases, with 16 bases left between them.

The sample holds many counts of this clonotype. The J gene is TRBJ1-2, the V gene TRBV27; the D gene is possibly TRBD1 (6 bases). V lost 4 bases to trimming and J lost 5 bases, with 14 bases between them. CDR1 is MNHEY, CDR2 SMNVEV, per germline (reference sequence). The CDR3 is 14 residues long. The CDR3 loop is CASSSITGTYGYTF. The CDR3 DNA reads as TGTGCCAGCAGTTCAATAACAGGGACATATGGCTACACCTTC.

Written as DNA, the CDR3 is TGTGCCAGCAGCCCGGGGACAGGGGCAAAAAGTAACTATGGCTACACCTTC. This sequence encodes CASSPGTGAKSNYGYTF. The J gene is TRBJ1-2, the V gene TRBV7-2; 10 nucleotides match TRBD1. The CDR3 length is 17 residues. The germline V gene has CDR1 SGHTA and CDR2 FQGNSA. Trimming cost V 5 bases and J 1 base; bases outside gene matches: 10.

The chain recombines TRBV6-2 or TRBV6-3 with TRBJ1-5, with 8 bases aligning to TRBD1. The CDR3 has 16 amino acids. CDR1 and CDR2 from the germline V gene are MNHEY and SVGEGT. V gave up 4 bases and J gave up 5 bases; unmatched junction bases: 10. As DNA, the CDR3 is TGTGCCAGCAGTTCTGGACAGGGCAGTTGGGATCAGCCCCAGCATTTT. Its translation is CASSSGQGSWDQPQHF.

To note about this clonotype: A much larger clone lies a single base off, so this may be a read error. This chain joins TRBV10-2 and TRBJ2-1; D gene ambiguous. This CDR3 spans 12 amino acids. Germline-derived CDR1 and CDR2 are WSHSY and SAAADI. CDR3 in amino acids: CASSAQYNEQLF. CDR3 DNA sequence: TGCGCCAGCAGTGCCCAATACAATGAGCAGCTCTTC.

This clonotype has at least ten counts. The chain uses TRBV29-1 and TRBJ2-1; D not certain. The CDR3 is 12 residues long. Per the germline V gene, CDR1 is SQVTM and CDR2 is ANQGSEA. With 6 bases removed from V and 6 bases from J, the gap between germline ends came to 12 bases. This CDR3 reads CSVANSGNEQFF. For the CDR3, the DNA is TGCAGCGTCGCCAATAGTGGCAATGAGCAGTTCTTC.

V gene TRBV28 combines with J gene TRBJ2-3; the D is unclear. This CDR3 spans 14 amino acids. Germline V lookup: CDR1 MDHEN, CDR2 SYDVKM. The ends were cut back, 6 bases at V and 4 bases at J, with 14 bases in the middle. The chain's CDR3 is CASRSHSPADTQYF. As DNA, the CDR3 is TGTGCCAGCAGATCCCACAGTCCAGCAGATACGCAGTATTTT.

The table lists this clonotype with a few counts. This sequence joins TRBV20-1 and TRBJ1-6; TRBD1 agrees at 9 bases. V gave up 3 bases and J gave up 10 bases; unmatched junction bases: 13. The CDR3 length is 16 residues. The germline V gene has CDR1 DFQATT and CDR2 SNEGSKA (reference sequence). The CDR3 region has the DNA TGCAGTGCTAGGCACCAGGACCGGGACAGGGCCTCACCCCTCCACTTT. Amino acid sequence: CSARHQDRDRASPLHF.

This clonotype has ten or more counts. This chain links TRBV12-3 or TRBV12-4 with TRBJ2-5; D is perhaps TRBD1 (7 bases). V lost 6 bases and J 7 bases, leaving 18 bases between the germline ends. The CDR3 contains 14 residues. The CDR3 reads CASRIQGGAGTQYF. For the CDR3, the DNA is TGTGCCAGCAGGATCCAGGGGGGCGCTGGGACCCAGTACTTC.

The chain employs TRBV10-3 and TRBJ2-3, with a possible D match to TRBD2 (5 bases). This CDR3 comprises 15 residues. V lost 7 bases and J 1 base, leaving 15 bases between the germline ends. Per germline, CDR1 ENHRY and CDR2 SYGVKD. The CDR3 nucleotides read TGTGCCATCAAATGGTCGGGGTCGGGCACAGATACGCAGTATTTT. Its translation: CAIKWSGSGTDTQYF.

This clonotype has more than one count but fewer than ten. The rearrangement uses TRBV10-3 and TRBJ1-4, with D possibly TRBD1 on 5 matching bases. V was pared by 2 bases and J by 6 bases, with 13 bases between. CDR3 length: 15 amino acids. Germline V gene data show CDR1 as ENHRY and CDR2 as SYGVKD. The CDR3 DNA reads as TGTGCCATCAGTGAGAGGACAAGGCCTGATGAAAAACTGTTTTTT. This codes for CAISERTRPDEKLFF.

This clonotype occurred a few times. The rearrangement joins TRBV5-1 to TRBJ2-7; D unclear. The CDR3 has 16 amino acids. Germline CDR1 and CDR2: SGHRS and YFSETQ. Between the trimmed V and J ends, which lost 0 bases and 6 bases, there was a span of 19 bases. CDR3 amino acids: CASSLASTALPGEQYF. The CDR3 bases are TGCGCCAGCAGCTTGGCCTCGACCGCGCTTCCTGGCGAGCAGTACTTC.

The V gene is TRBV5-1, the J gene TRBJ2-7; D perhaps matches TRBD1 (5 bases). The CDR3 consists of 15 residues. Germline lookup yields CDR1 SGHRS and CDR2 YFSETQ. The V end lost 1 base, the J end lost 2 bases, and 13 bases lay between the germline ends. The CDR3, as DNA: TGCGCCAGCAGCTTGACAGGCCCTCCCACCTACGAGCAGTACTTC. It is translated as CASSLTGPPTYEQYF.